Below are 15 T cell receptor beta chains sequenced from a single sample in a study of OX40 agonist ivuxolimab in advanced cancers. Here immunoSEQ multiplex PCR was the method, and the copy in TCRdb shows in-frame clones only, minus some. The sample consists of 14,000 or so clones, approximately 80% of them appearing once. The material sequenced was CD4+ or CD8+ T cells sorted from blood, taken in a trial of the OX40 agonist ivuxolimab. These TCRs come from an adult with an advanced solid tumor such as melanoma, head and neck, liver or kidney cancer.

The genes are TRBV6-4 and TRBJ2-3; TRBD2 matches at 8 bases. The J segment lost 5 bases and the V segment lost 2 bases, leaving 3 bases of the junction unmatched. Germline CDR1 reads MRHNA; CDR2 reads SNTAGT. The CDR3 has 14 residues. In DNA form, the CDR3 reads TGTGCCAGCAGTGACGCGGGGGGCCAAGATACGCAGTATTTT. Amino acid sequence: CASSDAGGQDTQYF.

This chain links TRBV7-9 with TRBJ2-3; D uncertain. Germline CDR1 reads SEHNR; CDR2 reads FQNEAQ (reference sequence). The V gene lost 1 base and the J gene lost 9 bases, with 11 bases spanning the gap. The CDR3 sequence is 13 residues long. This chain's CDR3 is CASSLGVGQTQYF. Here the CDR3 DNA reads TGTGCCAGCAGCTTAGGGGTAGGTCAGACGCAGTATTTT.

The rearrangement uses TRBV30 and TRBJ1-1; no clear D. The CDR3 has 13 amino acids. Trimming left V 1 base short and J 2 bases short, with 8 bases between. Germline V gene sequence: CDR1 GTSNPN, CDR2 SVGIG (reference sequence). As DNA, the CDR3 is TGTGCCTGGAGTGCGGGCCTCAACACTGAAGCTTTCTTT. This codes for CAWSAGLNTEAFF.

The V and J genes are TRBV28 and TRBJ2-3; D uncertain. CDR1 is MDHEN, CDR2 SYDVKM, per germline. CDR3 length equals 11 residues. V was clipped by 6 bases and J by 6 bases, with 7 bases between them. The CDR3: CASSFGDTQYF. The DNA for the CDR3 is TGTGCCAGCAGCTTTGGGGATACGCAGTATTTT. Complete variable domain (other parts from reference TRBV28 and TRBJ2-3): DVKVTQSSRYLVKRTGEKVFLECVQDMDHENMFWYRQDPGLGLRLIYFSYDVKMKEKGDIPEGYSVSREKKERFSLILESASTNQTSMYLCASSFGDTQYFGPGTRLTVL.

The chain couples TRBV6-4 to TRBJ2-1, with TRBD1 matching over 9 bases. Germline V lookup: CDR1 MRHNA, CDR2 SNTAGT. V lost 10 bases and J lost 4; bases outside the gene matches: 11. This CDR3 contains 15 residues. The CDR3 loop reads CATSPGQGEYNEQFF. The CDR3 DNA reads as TGTGCCACCAGCCCGGGACAGGGAGAATACAATGAGCAGTTCTTC.

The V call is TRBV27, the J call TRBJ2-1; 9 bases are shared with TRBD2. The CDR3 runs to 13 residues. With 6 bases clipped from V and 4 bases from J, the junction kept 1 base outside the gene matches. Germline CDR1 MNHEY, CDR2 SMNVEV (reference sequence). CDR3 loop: CASSLAGYNEQFF. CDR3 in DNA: TGTGCCAGCAGCCTAGCGGGGTACAATGAGCAGTTCTTC.

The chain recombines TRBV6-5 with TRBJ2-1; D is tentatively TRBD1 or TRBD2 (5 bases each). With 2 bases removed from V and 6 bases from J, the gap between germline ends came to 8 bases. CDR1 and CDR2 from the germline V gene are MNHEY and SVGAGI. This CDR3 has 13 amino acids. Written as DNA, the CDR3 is TGTGCCAGCAGTTACGGGACCATCAATGAGCAGTTCTTC. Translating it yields CASSYGTINEQFF.

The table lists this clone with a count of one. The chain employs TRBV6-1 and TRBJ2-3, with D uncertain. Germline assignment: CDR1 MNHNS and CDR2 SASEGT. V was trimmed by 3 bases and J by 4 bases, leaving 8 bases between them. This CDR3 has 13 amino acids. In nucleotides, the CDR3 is TGTGCCAGCAGTGATATAGGGCCAGATACGCAGTATTTT. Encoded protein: CASSDIGPDTQYF.

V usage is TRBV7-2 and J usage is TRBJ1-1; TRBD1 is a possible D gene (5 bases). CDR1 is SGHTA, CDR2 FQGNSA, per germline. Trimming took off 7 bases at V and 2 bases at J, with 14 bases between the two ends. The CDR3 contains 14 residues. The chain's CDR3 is CASIPPGRNTEAFF. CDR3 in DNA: TGTGCCAGCATCCCACCGGGACGCAACACTGAAGCTTTCTTT.

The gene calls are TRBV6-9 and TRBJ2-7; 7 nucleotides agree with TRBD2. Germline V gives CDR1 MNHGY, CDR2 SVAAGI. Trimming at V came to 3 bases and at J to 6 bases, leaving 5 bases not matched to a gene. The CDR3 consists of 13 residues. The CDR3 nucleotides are TGTGCCAGCAGTTACGCCAGGGAGGGCGAGCAGTACTTC. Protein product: CASSYAREGEQYF.

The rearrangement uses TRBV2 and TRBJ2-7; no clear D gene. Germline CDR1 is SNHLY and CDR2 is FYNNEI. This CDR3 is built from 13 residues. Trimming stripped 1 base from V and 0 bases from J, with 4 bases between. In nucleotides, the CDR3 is TGTGCCAGCAGTGAAGGGAACTCCTACGAGCAGTACTTC. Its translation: CASSEGNSYEQYF.

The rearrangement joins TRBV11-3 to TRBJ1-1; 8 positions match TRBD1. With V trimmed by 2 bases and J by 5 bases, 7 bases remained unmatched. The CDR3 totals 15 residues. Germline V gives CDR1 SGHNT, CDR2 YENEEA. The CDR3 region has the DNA TGTGCCAGCAGCTTATCAACAGGGGGTAGGACTGAAGCTTTCTTT. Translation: CASSLSTGGRTEAFF.

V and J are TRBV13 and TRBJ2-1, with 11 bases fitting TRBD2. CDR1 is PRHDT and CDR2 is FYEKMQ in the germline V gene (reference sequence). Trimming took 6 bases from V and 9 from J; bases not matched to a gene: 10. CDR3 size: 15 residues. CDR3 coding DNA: TGTGCCAGCAGTTCTCTTGGTCTAGCGGGAGGTGAGCAGTTCTTC. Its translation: CASSSLGLAGGEQFF.

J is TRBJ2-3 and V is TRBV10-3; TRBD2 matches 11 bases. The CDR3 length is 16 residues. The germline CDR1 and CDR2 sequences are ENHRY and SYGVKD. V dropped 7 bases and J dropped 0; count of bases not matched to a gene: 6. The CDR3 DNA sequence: TGTGCCATCACCGGGACTAGCGGTAAAAGCACAGATACGCAGTATTTT. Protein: CAITGTSGKSTDTQYF.

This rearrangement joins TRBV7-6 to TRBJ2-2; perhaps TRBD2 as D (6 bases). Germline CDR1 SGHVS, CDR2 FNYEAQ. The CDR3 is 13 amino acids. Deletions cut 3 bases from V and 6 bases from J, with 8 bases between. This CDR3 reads CASSLGGSGELFF. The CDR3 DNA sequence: TGTGCCAGCAGCTTGGGGGGATCCGGGGAGCTGTTTTTT. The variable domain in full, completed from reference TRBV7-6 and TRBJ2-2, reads GAGVSQSPRYKVTKRGQDVALRCDPISGHVSLYWYRQALGQGPEFLTYFNYEAQQDKSGLPNDRFSAERPEGSISTLTIQRTEQRDSAMYRCASSLGGSGELFFGEGSRLTVL.